This is a list of T cell receptor beta chains from one sample in a study of sequential checkpoint blockade in melanoma. Repertoires were generated with immunoSEQ multiplex PCR, while TCRdb's copy carries only in-frame clones and drops some. The repertoire holds 25,000 to 30,000 clones, over 80% seen once, with about a sixth in the top ten. Sequenced here: CD8+ T cells sorted from blood (inferred from file names), sampled from a patient given nivolumab and ipilimumab in sequence. These receptor sequences come from a human donor with melanoma. Each CDR3 is given with its conserved first and last residue. Each record gives: D gene, clone size, V gene, J gene, CDR3 DNA, CDR3 protein. A D gene is named only where the DNA matches it firmly. The size entry is marked missing in some rows and otherwise reads once, few, many or a size class.

>.|.|TRBV5-1|TRBJ2-7
TGCGCCAGCAGCTTGGCGGGCGAGCAGTACTTC
CASSLAGEQYF
>.|.|TRBV29-1|TRBJ1-1
TGCAGCGTTGGGCAGGGCCTCCCTGAAGCTTTCTTT
CSVGQGLPEAFF
>.|.|TRBV15|TRBJ2-1
TGTGCCACCAGCAGAGATATGGGCAGATACAATGAGCAGTTCTTC
CATSRDMGRYNEQFF
>TRBD2|.|TRBV5-4|TRBJ2-3
TGTGCCAGCAGGTTAGCGGGAGGCACAGATACGCAGTATTTT
CASRLAGGTDTQYF
>.|.|TRBV11-1|TRBJ1-1
TGTGCCAGCAGCTTAGACCGTACAGGGTACACTGAAGCTTTCTTT
CASSLDRTGYTEAFF
>.|once|TRBV15|TRBJ2-5
TGTGCCACCAGCAGAGACTTCACTATCCCCCCACGAGAGACCCAGTACTTC
CATSRDFTIPPRETQYF
>TRBD1|.|TRBV29-1|TRBJ2-7
TGCAGCGTTGATCTCGGACAGGGTGAAGGGGACGAGCAGTACTTC
CSVDLGQGEGDEQYF
>TRBD1|.|TRBV4-3|TRBJ2-6
TGCGCCAGCAGCCCCGGGGACAGGGGGTACTCTGGGGCCAACGTCCTGACTTTC
CASSPGDRGYSGANVLTF
>TRBD2|.|TRBV7-8|TRBJ2-3
TGTGCCAGCAGCTTAGATACTAGCGGGGCCCCAGATACGCAGTATTTT
CASSLDTSGAPDTQYF
>TRBD1|.|TRBV10-3|TRBJ1-1
TGTGCCATCAGAAAGGACAGGGATGAAGCTTTCTTT
CAIRKDRDEAFF
>.|.|TRBV5-6|TRBJ1-2
TGTGCCAGCAGCCAGACAGTAAACTATGGCTACACCTTC
CASSQTVNYGYTF
>.|.|TRBV19|TRBJ1-2
TGTGCCAGTAGTATAGGGTCCAGGGCCCTAAACTATGGCTACACCTTC
CASSIGSRALNYGYTF
>TRBD2|.|TRBV27|TRBJ2-5
TGTGCCAGCAGTGCTACTAGCGGGACGGGAGAGACCCAGTACTTC
CASSATSGTGETQYF
>TRBD1|.|TRBV5-6|TRBJ1-5
TGTGCCAGCAGCACCACAGGGGCCAATCAGCCCCAGCATTTT
CASSTTGANQPQHF
>.|.|TRBV11-2|TRBJ2-7
TGTGCCAGCAGCTTATTGTTTACTCCGTCTACAGGCGAGCAGTACTTC
CASSLLFTPSTGEQYF
>TRBD1|.|TRBV9|TRBJ1-5
TGTGCCAGCAGCGGACAGGGGGGTCAGCCCCAGCATTTT
CASSGQGGQPQHF